A single sample gave rise to the 3 T cell receptor beta chains below, sequenced in a study of control samples from healthy donors and cancer patients. Assay: immunoSEQ multiplex PCR; the TCRdb copy retains only in-frame clones and omits some. The sample records about 130,000 clones, 80% to 95% being singletons. Material: blood. The source is a man in his forties in good health.

The chain couples TRBV6-6 to TRBJ2-3; D is ambiguous. Trimming left V 4 bases short and J 6 bases short, with 11 bases between. The CDR3 covers 13 residues. Germline V gene lookup returns CDR1 MNHNY and CDR2 SVGAGI (reference sequence). CDR3 residues: CASSSKKQDTQYF. The CDR3 DNA sequence: TGTGCCAGCAGTTCCAAAAAGCAGGATACGCAGTATTTT.

The chain employs TRBV6-5 and TRBJ1-1, with TRBD1 matching over 8 bases. V gave up 8 bases and J gave up 5 bases; unmatched junction bases: 7. CDR1 and CDR2 from the germline V gene are MNHEY and SVGAGI. This CDR3 spans 13 amino acids. The CDR3 spells CASSGGAGTEAFF. DNA for the CDR3: TGTGCCAGCTCAGGGGGCGCGGGAACTGAAGCTTTCTTT.

This clone has only one observation. J is TRBJ2-1 and V is TRBV10-1; D is ambiguous. The CDR3 totals 13 residues. Trimming removed 3 bases from V and 12 bases from J, with 15 bases in between. CDR1 WNHNN and CDR2 SYGVQD come from the germline V gene (reference sequence). The CDR3 DNA is TGCGCCAGCAGTGACCCTTTTTCCCCATGGCAGTTCTTC. Protein sequence: CASSDPFSPWQFF.